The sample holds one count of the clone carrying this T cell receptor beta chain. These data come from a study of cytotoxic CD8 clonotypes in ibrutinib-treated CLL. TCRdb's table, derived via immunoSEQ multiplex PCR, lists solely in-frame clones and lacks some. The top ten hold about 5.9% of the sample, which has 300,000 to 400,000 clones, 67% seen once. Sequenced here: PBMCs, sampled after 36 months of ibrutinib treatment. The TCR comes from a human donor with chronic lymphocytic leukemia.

CDR3 coding DNA: TGTGCCAGCAGTTACCCAGGGGGGGGCGAGCAGTACTTC. This translates into CASSYPGGGEQYF. The chain is built from TRBV6-5 and TRBJ2-7, with D possibly called TRBD1 or TRBD2 (7 bases each). The CDR3 extends over 13 amino acids. The germline V gene has CDR1 MNHEY and CDR2 SVGAGI. The germline V and J ends were trimmed by 2 bases and 6 bases, with 11 bases remaining between them.